What follows are 31 T cell receptor beta chains derived from one specimen sequenced in a study of blood T cells in healthy people across ages. A second PCR, run for about 7 to 12 cycles, used a sample-barcoded 5' primer plus a J-beta primer mix. Each CDR3 protein gets one entry after TCRdb re-called the 5' RACE reads with MiXCR. This repertoire shows over 750,000 distinct CDR3 sequences, around 25% found once; its top ten account for 9% to 9.5%. These data also formed part of another study, on T cells of mothers and their children.

Sequenced: blood. These receptors originate from a boy aged 5-17 years in good health.

CDR3 sequence reads: CASSPREASYEQYF. The CDR3 nucleotides read TGTGCCAGCAGCCCCCGAGAGGCTAGCTACGAGCAGTACTTC. The rearrangement joins TRBV9 to TRBJ2-1; D is unresolved. Judging by the DNA end, TRBJ2-7 fits better; the J call may be wrong. This CDR3 is 14 amino acids long. Germline assignment: CDR1 SGDLS and CDR2 YYNGEE.

This clonotype turned up a few times. V and J are TRBV5-5 and TRBJ1-1; TRBD1 matches 10 bases. The CDR3 is 14 amino acids. Germline V gene data show CDR1 as SGHKS and CDR2 as YYEKEE (reference sequence). Trimming took 5 bases from V and 4 from J; bases not matched to a gene: 5. The CDR3 nucleotides are TGTGCCAGCAGTCCGGGACAGGGGTTCACTGAAGCTTTCTTT. This gives the protein CASSPGQGFTEAFF.

This rearrangement joins TRBV7-9 to TRBJ1-2, with D perhaps TRBD1 (5 bases). CDR1 SEHNR and CDR2 FQNEAQ come from the germline V gene (reference sequence). V was shortened by 1 base and J by 6 bases, with 15 bases between the two germline ends. The CDR3 is 15 amino acids. This CDR3 is CASSLVRHRGHGYTF. CDR3 in DNA: TGTGCCAGCAGCTTAGTACGGCATAGGGGCCATGGCTACACCTTC.

The chain recombines TRBV6-6 with TRBJ2-7, with 14 positions matching TRBD2. Germline-derived CDR1 and CDR2 are MNHNY and SVGAGI (reference sequence). The CDR3 length is 16 residues. With 4 bases clipped from V and 4 bases from J, the junction kept 6 bases outside the gene matches. The CDR3 DNA sequence: TGTGCCAGCAGTTCCGGGACTAGCGGGGGTAGGTACGAGCAGTACTTC. This encodes CASSSGTSGGRYEQYF.

J is TRBJ2-1 and V is TRBV9, with 7 bases fitting TRBD2. This CDR3 has 15 residues. Unmatched junction bases numbered 10, after V lost 2 bases and J lost 8 bases. Germline V gene lookup returns CDR1 SGDLS and CDR2 YYNGEE. CDR3 in DNA: TGTGCCAGCAGCGTCTGGGAGGGTAGGTTGGATGAGCAGTTCTTC. It codes for CASSVWEGRLDEQFF.

Notes on this clonotype: One end of the junction varies from germline; a read error may be responsible. This chain uses TRBV7-3 with TRBJ2-2, with 8 bases identical to TRBD2. The V gene's germline CDR1 is SGHTA and CDR2 FQGTGA. CDR3 length: 13 amino acids. CDR3 nucleotides: TGTGCCAGCAGCCAAAAAATAAGCGGGGGGCTGTTTTTT. It yields the protein CASSQKISGGLFF. Variable domain in full (rest from reference TRBV7-3 and TRBJ2-2): GAGVSQTPSNKVTEKGKYVELRCDPISGHTALYWYRQSLGQGPEFLIYFQGTGAADDSGLPNDRFFAVRPEGSVSTLKIQRTERGDSAVYLCASSQKISGGLFFGEGSRLTVL.

V and J are TRBV4-3 and TRBJ2-1, with a weak D call TRBD2 (7 bases). The V gene lost 4 bases and the J gene lost 7 bases, with 23 bases spanning the gap. Germline V CDR1 and CDR2: LGHNA, YSLEER. This CDR3 contains 17 residues. Here the CDR3 reads CASSPTSLGGAGNEQFF. The DNA of the CDR3 is TGCGCCAGCAGCCCAACATCCCTTGGGGGGGCGGGTAATGAGCAGTTCTTC.

This clonotype was detected only a few times. This chain connects TRBV7-2 to TRBJ2-5; 15 nucleotides align to TRBD2. TRBJ2-7 explains the end of the DNA better; the J call may be wrong. This CDR3 contains 18 residues. The germline gives CDR1 SGHTA, CDR2 FQGNSA. As DNA, the CDR3 is TGTGCCAGCAGCCTAAACTCCGGGACTAGCGGGAGGTCCTACGAGCAGTACTTC. Translating gives CASSLNSGTSGRSYEQYF.

J is TRBJ2-3 and V is TRBV11-3; 12 bases are shared with TRBD1. The CDR3 length is 15 residues. Losses at the gene ends were 5 bases for V and 8 bases for J; bases not matched to a gene: 8. The V gene's germline CDR1 is SGHNT and CDR2 YENEEA. CDR3 protein: CASSPRDRGPVTQYF. CDR3 DNA sequence: TGTGCCAGCAGCCCCCGGGACAGGGGGCCTGTTACGCAGTATTTT.

The table lists this clonotype with a count of one. The junction and the germline gene differ at one end; a read error may be behind it. The chain links TRBV10-1 to TRBJ2-7, with D possibly matching TRBD1 (5 bases). CDR1 and CDR2 (germline): WNHNN, SYGVQD (reference sequence). The CDR3 extends over 16 amino acids. The chain's CDR3 is CASGELPGANPYEQYF. As DNA, the CDR3 is TGCGCCAGCGGTGAGCTACCTGGGGCCAATCCTTACGAGCAGTACTTC.

The chain couples TRBV12-3 or TRBV12-4 to TRBJ1-4; D not certain. Trimming stripped 1 base from V and 5 bases from J, with 8 bases between. The CDR3 has 14 amino acids. The CDR3, as DNA: TGTGCCAGCAGTTTAGGCGTACCCAATGAAAAACTGTTTTTT. The encoded protein is CASSLGVPNEKLFF.

The chain uses TRBV20-1 and TRBJ1-4; D ambiguous. The V end lost 0 bases, the J end lost 0 bases, and 11 bases lay between the germline ends. Germline V lookup: CDR1 DFQATT, CDR2 SNEGSKA (reference sequence). The CDR3 spans 16 residues. The CDR3 DNA sequence: TGCAGTGCTAGAGACCCAGGAGGGTCAACTAATGAAAAACTGTTTTTT. Its translation: CSARDPGGSTNEKLFF.

The chain employs TRBV13 and TRBJ2-3; 7 positions match TRBD1. The CDR3 runs 15 residues. Trimming removed 5 bases from V and 2 bases from J; junction bases left unmatched: 7. Per germline, CDR1 PRHDT and CDR2 FYEKMQ (reference sequence). This chain's CDR3 is CASSRPTGVTDTQYF. The CDR3, as DNA: TGTGCCAGCAGCCGTCCTACAGGGGTCACAGATACGCAGTATTTT.

This clonotype appeared a few times. The V and J genes are TRBV5-1 and TRBJ2-7; D not resolved. CDR1 SGHRS and CDR2 YFSETQ come from the germline V gene. V lost 4 bases and J 4 bases, leaving 12 bases between the germline ends. The CDR3 is 13 amino acids. CDR3 region: CASSPEIFYEQYF. The CDR3, as DNA: TGCGCCAGCAGCCCCGAGATCTTTTACGAGCAGTACTTC.

The chain links TRBV7-8 to TRBJ2-1, with 10 bases fitting TRBD2. CDR1 and CDR2 (germline): SGHVS, FQNEAQ. This CDR3 spans 17 amino acids. J lost 7 bases, V lost 0 bases, and 9 bases had no gene match. The CDR3 DNA is TGTGCCAGCAGCTTAGCAACCCGGCTAGCGGGGGTAAATGAGCAGTTCTTC. Protein sequence: CASSLATRLAGVNEQFF.

This clonotype was seen a few times. CDR3 region: CSAPTPTSAVAGTQYF. The CDR3 region has the DNA TGCAGTGCCCCGACTCCCACTAGCGCCGTGGCAGGGACCCAGTACTTC. This chain connects TRBV20-1 to TRBJ2-5; 7 bases are a match to TRBD2. The J segment lost 7 bases and the V segment lost 6 bases, leaving 20 bases of the junction unmatched. Germline CDR1 DFQATT, CDR2 SNEGSKA (reference sequence). This CDR3 spans 16 amino acids.

The chain carries TRBV5-1 and TRBJ2-2; either TRBD1 or TRBD2 may supply D (7 bases each). The V end was cut by 4 bases, the J end by 7 bases, with 26 bases between. Germline V lookup: CDR1 SGHRS, CDR2 YFSETQ. This CDR3 is built from 18 residues. CDR3 residues: CASSRLASGGERFGELFF. In DNA form, the CDR3 reads TGCGCCAGCAGCCGGCTCGCTTCAGGGGGGGAACGATTCGGGGAGCTGTTTTTT.

The J gene is TRBJ1-1, the V gene TRBV20-1; 7 positions match TRBD1. The CDR3 runs to 13 residues. The V gene's germline CDR1 is DFQATT and CDR2 SNEGSKA (reference sequence). Unmatched junction bases numbered 4, after V lost 6 bases and J lost 0 bases. This CDR3 reads CSAATGLNTEAFF. CDR3 sequence (DNA): TGCAGTGCCGCGACAGGGTTGAACACTGAAGCTTTCTTT.

This clonotype was counted between two and nine times. The V gene is TRBV3-1, the J gene TRBJ2-5; no definite D call. The DNA end lines up better with TRBJ2-1; the J call may be wrong. The CDR3 runs 13 residues. CDR1 is LGHDT and CDR2 is YNNKEL in the germline V gene (reference sequence). The CDR3 reads CASSQDPAAEQFF. The CDR3 bases are TGTGCCAGCAGCCAAGATCCTGCGGCTGAGCAGTTCTTC.

In its sample, this clonotype was seen a few times. The rearrangement uses TRBV6-5 and TRBJ2-5; the D is unclear. With the DNA end fitting TRBJ2-1 better, the J assignment may be wrong. The germline gives CDR1 MNHEY, CDR2 SVGAGI. The CDR3 is 15 residues long. This chain's CDR3 is CASSLVDSRNNEQFF. The CDR3 region has the DNA TGTGCCAGCAGTTTAGTCGATTCGAGAAACAATGAGCAGTTCTTC.

The rearrangement joins TRBV18 to TRBJ2-1; possible D gene TRBD2, 5 bases. Trimming took 8 bases from V and 5 from J, leaving 13 bases between them. The CDR3 consists of 13 residues. CDR1 is KGHSH, CDR2 LQKENI, per germline. CDR3 coding DNA: TGTGCCAGCCGCCCAAATAGCGACAATGAGCAGTTCTTC. Encoded protein: CASRPNSDNEQFF. The full variable domain, rest sourced from reference TRBV18 and TRBJ2-1, is NAGVMQNPRHLVRRRGQEARLRCSPMKGHSHVYWYRQLPEEGLKFMVYLQKENIIDESGMPKERFSAEFPKEGPSILRIQQVVRGDSAAYFCASRPNSDNEQFFGPGTRLTVL.

This chain joins TRBV20-1 and TRBJ2-5, with D perhaps TRBD1 or TRBD2 (6 bases each). In germline, CDR1 is DFQATT, CDR2 SNEGSKA (reference sequence). Trimming took off 5 bases at V and 7 bases at J, with 26 bases between the two ends. This CDR3 has 16 amino acids. The CDR3 DNA sequence: TGCAGTGCTGACGGGGGCAGGAATACCCCTTCAAGGACCCAGTACTTC. Translated: CSADGGRNTPSRTQYF.

The table lists this clonotype with a few counts. The chain couples TRBV6-2 or TRBV6-3 to TRBJ2-7; D is uncertain. The V end was cut by 10 bases, the J end by 0 bases, with 19 bases between. Germline values: CDR1 MNHEY, CDR2 SVGEGT. The length of the CDR3 is 15 residues. The CDR3 DNA follows: TGTGCCACAAGATTGACAAATCCTAGCTCCTACGAGCAGTACTTC. Encoded protein: CATRLTNPSSYEQYF.

This clonotype occurred many times. This chain connects TRBV28 to TRBJ2-7; 11 nucleotides match TRBD2. J was trimmed by 4 bases and V by 6 bases; bases with no gene match: 8. The V gene's germline CDR1 is MDHEN and CDR2 SYDVKM. There are 15 residues in the CDR3. CDR3 DNA: TGTGCCAGCAGACAGGGACTAGCGGCAACTTACGAGCAGTACTTC. Translation: CASRQGLAATYEQYF. Full variable domain (missing parts from reference TRBV28 and TRBJ2-7): DVKVTQSSRYLVKRTGEKVFLECVQDMDHENMFWYRQDPGLGLRLIYFSYDVKMKEKGDIPEGYSVSREKKERFSLILESASTNQTSMYLCASRQGLAATYEQYFGPGTRLTVT.

This clonotype was detected many times. This chain connects TRBV7-9 to TRBJ2-3; the match to TRBD2 covers 9 bases. After removal of 3 bases from V and 0 bases from J, the junction contained 1 base not matched to a gene. The CDR3 is made up of 15 amino acids. Germline V gene data show CDR1 as SEHNR and CDR2 as FQNEAQ (reference sequence). For the CDR3, the DNA is TGTGCCAGCAGCTTTAGCGGGGGAAGCACAGATACGCAGTATTTT. Its protein product is CASSFSGGSTDTQYF.

This clonotype was counted between two and nine times. The gene calls are TRBV14 and TRBJ2-7; D not certain. Germline V gene sequence: CDR1 SGHDN, CDR2 FVKESK. V lost 0 bases and J lost 4, with 13 bases in between. The CDR3 has 15 amino acids. CDR3 sequence reads: CASSQESWVEYEQYF. The CDR3 nucleotides read TGTGCCAGCAGCCAAGAGTCCTGGGTAGAGTACGAGCAGTACTTC.

The chain combines TRBV18 with TRBJ2-4; 9 bases map to TRBD2. Unmatched junction bases numbered 18, after V lost 0 bases and J lost 0 bases. CDR3 length: 22 amino acids. Germline loops: CDR1 KGHSH, CDR2 LQKENI. The CDR3 sequence: CASSPPEISASGATLAKNIQYF. CDR3 DNA sequence: TGTGCCAGCTCACCACCGGAGATCAGCGCTAGCGGGGCTACTTTAGCCAAAAACATTCAGTACTTC.

In its sample, this clonotype was seen a few times. J is TRBJ2-2 and V is TRBV4-1, with 10 positions matching TRBD2. Germline loops: CDR1 MGHRA, CDR2 YSYEKL. This CDR3 contains 16 residues. Unmatched junction bases numbered 0, after V lost 1 base and J lost 1 base. Here the CDR3 DNA reads TGCGCCAGCAGCCAAGCTAGCGGGGGGAACACCGGGGAGCTGTTTTTT. This codes for CASSQASGGNTGELFF.

This clonotype has only a few counts. The genes are TRBV7-9 and TRBJ2-1, with TRBD2 matching over 9 bases. This CDR3 has 17 residues. CDR1 is SEHNR, CDR2 FQNEAQ, per germline (reference sequence). The V segment lost 10 bases and the J segment 8 bases; nucleotides outside the gene matches: 21. The chain's CDR3 is CATGGPPFGTSFDEQFF. CDR3 DNA: TGTGCCACGGGCGGACCTCCCTTCGGGACTAGCTTCGATGAGCAGTTCTTC.

CDR3 sequence (DNA): TGTGCCAGCACCCGGCAGGGGACAGGGTTAAGTGGGCAGTACTTC. Translated: CASTRQGTGLSGQYF. The chain uses TRBV7-2 and TRBJ2-7; 9 bases are a match to TRBD1. The CDR3 contains 15 residues. Germline CDR1 SGHTA, CDR2 FQGNSA. The ends lost 7 bases at V and 9 bases at J; junction bases unmatched: 16.

There are a few counts of this clonotype. The chain uses TRBV6-2 or TRBV6-3 and TRBJ2-3, with 13 bases aligning to TRBD2. Germline V CDR1 and CDR2: MNHEY, SVGEGT. The CDR3 loop spans 15 amino acids. The V gene end was trimmed by 4 bases and the J gene end by 3 bases; junction bases not matched to a gene: 1. The CDR3: CASSWGLAGTDTQYF. CDR3 sequence (DNA): TGTGCCAGCAGTTGGGGACTAGCGGGGACAGATACGCAGTATTTT.